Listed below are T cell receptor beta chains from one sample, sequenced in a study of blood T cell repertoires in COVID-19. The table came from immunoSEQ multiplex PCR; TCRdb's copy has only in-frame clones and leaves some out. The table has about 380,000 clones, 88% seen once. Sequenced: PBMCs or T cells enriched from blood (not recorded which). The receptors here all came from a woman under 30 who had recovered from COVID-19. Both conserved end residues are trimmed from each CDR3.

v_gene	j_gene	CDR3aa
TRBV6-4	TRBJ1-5	ASSEGNHQPQH
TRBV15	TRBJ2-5	ATSRDKGVMETQY
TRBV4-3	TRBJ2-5	ASSRDRGETQY
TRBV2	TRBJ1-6	ASSVEGTGVSPSSPLH
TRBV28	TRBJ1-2	ASSPGQDRYGYT
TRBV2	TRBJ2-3	ASRVDSADTQY
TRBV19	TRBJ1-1	ASSNQANTEAF
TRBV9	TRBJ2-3	ASSVEDTQY
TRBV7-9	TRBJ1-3	ASSGIGGRVELGNTIY
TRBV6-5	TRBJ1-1	ASSYSRMEDTEAF
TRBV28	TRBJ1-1	ASITFIPVTGWGGGVNTEAF
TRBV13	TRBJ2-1	ASSPWTGDNEQF
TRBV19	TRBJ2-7	ASSPLRDNSYEQY
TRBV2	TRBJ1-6	ASRRGQGSSPLH
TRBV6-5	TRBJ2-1	ASSYWAGSSYNEQF
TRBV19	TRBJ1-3	ASMLGSGNTIY
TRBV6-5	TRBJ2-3	AIAAQGIIPDTQY
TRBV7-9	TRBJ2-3	ASSLFGGLTDTQY